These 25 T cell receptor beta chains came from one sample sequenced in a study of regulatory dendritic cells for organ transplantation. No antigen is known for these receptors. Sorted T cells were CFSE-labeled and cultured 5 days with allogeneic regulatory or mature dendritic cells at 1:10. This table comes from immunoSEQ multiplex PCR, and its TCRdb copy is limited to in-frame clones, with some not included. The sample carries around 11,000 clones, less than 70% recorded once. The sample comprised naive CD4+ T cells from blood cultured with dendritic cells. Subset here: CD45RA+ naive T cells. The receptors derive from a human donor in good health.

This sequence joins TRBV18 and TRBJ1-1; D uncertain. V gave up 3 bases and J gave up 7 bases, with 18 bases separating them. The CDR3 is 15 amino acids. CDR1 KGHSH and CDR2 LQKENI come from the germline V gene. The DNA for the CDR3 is TGTGCCAGCTCACCTACACGTCAGATCAGAGGTGAAGCTTTCTTT. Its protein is CASSPTRQIRGEAFF.

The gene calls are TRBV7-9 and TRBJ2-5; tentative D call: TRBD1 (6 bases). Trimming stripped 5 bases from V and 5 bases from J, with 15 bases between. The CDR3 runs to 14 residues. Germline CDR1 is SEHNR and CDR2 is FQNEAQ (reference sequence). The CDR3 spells CASSKNRDPETQYF. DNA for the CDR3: TGTGCCAGCAGCAAAAACAGGGATCCTGAGACCCAGTACTTC.

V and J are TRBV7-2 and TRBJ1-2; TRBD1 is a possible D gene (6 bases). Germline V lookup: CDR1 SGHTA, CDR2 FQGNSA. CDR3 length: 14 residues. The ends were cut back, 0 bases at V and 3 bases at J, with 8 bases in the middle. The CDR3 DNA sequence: TGTGCCAGCAGCTTAGCGAGGACAGACTATGGCTACACCTTC. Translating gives CASSLARTDYGYTF. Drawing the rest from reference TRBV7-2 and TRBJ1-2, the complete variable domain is GAGVSQSPSNKVTEKGKDVELRCDPISGHTALYWYRQSLGQGLEFLIYFQGNSAPDKSGLPSDRFSAERTGGSVSTLTIQRTQQEDSAVYLCASSLARTDYGYTFGSGTRLTVV.

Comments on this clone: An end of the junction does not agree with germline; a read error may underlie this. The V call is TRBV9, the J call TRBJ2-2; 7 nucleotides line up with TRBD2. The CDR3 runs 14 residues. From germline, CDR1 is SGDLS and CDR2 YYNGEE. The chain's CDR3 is CASRGGSNTGELLF. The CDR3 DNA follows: TGTGCCAGCCGCGGGGGTTCTAACACCGGGGAGCTGCTTTTT.

Written as DNA, the CDR3 is TGTGCCAGCAGCGCAGGGACTAGCGGGTACCAAGAGACCCAGTACTTC. It yields the protein CASSAGTSGYQETQYF. V and J are TRBV11-2 and TRBJ2-5; 12 bases are a match to TRBD2. CDR1 is SGHAT and CDR2 is FQNNGV in the germline V gene. J lost 0 bases, V lost 5 bases, and 4 bases had no gene match. This CDR3 spans 16 amino acids.

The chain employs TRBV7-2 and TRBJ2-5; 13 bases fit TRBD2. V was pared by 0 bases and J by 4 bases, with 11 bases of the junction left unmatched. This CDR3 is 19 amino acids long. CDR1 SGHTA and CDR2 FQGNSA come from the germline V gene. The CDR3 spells CASSLARLAGGLGSETQYF. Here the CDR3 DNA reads TGTGCCAGCAGCTTAGCAAGACTAGCGGGGGGCCTAGGGTCAGAGACCCAGTACTTC.

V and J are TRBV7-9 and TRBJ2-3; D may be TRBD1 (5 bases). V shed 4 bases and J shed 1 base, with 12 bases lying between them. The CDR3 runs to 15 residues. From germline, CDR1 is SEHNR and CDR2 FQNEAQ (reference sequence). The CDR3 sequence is CASSSLQVRTDTQYF. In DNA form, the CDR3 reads TGTGCCAGCAGCTCTCTACAGGTCCGCACAGATACGCAGTATTTT.

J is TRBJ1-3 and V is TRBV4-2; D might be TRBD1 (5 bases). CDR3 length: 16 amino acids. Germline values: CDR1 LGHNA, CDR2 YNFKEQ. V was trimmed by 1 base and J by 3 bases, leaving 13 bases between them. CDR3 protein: CASSQGQPGIGNTIYF. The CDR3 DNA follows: TGTGCCAGCAGCCAAGGACAGCCGGGCATTGGAAACACCATATATTTT.

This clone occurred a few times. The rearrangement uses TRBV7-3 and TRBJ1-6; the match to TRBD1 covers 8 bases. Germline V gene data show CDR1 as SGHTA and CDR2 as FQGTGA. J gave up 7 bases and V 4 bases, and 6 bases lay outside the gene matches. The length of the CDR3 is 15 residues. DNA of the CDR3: TGTGCCAGCAGCTCCCAGGGGGCGCGAAATTCACCCCTCCACTTT. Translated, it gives CASSSQGARNSPLHF.

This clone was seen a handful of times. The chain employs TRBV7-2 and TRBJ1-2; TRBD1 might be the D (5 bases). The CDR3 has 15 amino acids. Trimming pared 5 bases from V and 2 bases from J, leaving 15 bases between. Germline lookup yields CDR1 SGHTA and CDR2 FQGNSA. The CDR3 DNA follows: TGTGCCAGCAGCGGGGGAACCGGGGGGAACTATGGCTACACCTTC. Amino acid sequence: CASSGGTGGNYGYTF.

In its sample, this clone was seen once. CDR3 sequence reads: CASSFLNQPQHF. The CDR3 bases are TGTGCCAGCAGTTTTCTTAATCAGCCCCAGCATTTT. The chain recombines TRBV27 with TRBJ1-5; D is undetermined. Per germline, CDR1 MNHEY and CDR2 SMNVEV (reference sequence). Trimming left V 3 bases short and J 4 bases short, with 4 bases between. The CDR3 spans 12 residues.

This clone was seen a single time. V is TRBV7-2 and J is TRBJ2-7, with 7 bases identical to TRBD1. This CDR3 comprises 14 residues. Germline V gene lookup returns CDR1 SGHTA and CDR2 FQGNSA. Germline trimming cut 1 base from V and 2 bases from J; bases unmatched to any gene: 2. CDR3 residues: CASSLVGQTYEQYF. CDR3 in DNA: TGTGCCAGCAGCTTAGTGGGACAGACCTACGAGCAGTACTTC.

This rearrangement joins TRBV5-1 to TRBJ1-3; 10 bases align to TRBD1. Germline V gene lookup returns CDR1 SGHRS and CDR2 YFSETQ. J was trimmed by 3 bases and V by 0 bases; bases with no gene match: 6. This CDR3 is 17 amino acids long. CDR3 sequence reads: CASSLGWTGGGGNTIYF. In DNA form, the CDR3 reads TGCGCCAGCAGCTTGGGCTGGACAGGGGGAGGTGGAAACACCATATATTTT.

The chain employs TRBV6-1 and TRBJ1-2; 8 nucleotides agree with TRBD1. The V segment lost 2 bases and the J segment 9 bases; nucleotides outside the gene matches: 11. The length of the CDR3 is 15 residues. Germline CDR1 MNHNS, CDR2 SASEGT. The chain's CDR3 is CASSERGQGVSSYTF. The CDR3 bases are TGTGCCAGCAGTGAACGTGGACAGGGTGTTAGTAGCTACACCTTC.

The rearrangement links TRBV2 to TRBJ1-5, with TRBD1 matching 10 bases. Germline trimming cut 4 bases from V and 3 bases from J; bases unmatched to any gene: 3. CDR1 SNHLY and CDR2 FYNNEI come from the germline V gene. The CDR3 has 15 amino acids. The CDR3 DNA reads TGTGCCAGCAGTGCCGGGACAGGGGTCAATCAGCCCCAGCATTTT. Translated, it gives CASSAGTGVNQPQHF.

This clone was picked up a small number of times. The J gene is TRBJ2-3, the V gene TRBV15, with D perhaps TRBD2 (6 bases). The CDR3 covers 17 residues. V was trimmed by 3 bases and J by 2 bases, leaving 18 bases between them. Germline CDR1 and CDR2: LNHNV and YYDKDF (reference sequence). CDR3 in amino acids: CATSSPRGGVNTDTQYF. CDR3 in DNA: TGTGCCACCAGCAGCCCACGAGGCGGGGTCAACACAGATACGCAGTATTTT.

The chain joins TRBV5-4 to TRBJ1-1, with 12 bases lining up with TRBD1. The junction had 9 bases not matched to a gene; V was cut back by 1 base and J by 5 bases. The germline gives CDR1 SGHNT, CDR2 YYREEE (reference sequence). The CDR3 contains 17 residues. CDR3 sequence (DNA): TGTGCCAGCAGCTTGACCGGGACAGGGGGCGGGCGGACTGAAGCTTTCTTT. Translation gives CASSLTGTGGGRTEAFF.

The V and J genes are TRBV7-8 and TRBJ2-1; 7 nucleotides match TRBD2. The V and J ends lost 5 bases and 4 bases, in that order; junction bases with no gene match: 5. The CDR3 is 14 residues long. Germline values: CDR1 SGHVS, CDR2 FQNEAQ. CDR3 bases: TGTGCCAGCAGCCTTAGCGGGTTTTACAATGAGCAGTTCTTC. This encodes CASSLSGFYNEQFF.

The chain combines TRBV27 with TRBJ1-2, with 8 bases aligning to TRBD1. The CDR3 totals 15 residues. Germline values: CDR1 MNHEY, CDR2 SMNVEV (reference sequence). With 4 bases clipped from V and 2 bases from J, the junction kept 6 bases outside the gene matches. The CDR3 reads CASSSSGGPNYGYTF. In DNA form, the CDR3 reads TGTGCCAGCAGTTCTTCAGGGGGCCCGAACTATGGCTACACCTTC.

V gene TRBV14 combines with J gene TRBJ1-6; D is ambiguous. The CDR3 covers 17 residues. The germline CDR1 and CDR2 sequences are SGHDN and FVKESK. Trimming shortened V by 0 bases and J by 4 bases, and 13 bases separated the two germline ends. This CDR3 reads CASSQDRRATYNSPLHF. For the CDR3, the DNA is TGTGCCAGCAGCCAAGACCGGCGGGCAACTTATAATTCACCCCTCCACTTT.

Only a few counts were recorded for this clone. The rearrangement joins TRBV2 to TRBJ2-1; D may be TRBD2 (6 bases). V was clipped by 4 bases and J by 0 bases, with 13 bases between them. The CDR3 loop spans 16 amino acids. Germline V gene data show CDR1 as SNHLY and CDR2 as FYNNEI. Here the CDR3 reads CASSVIGRSSYNEQFF. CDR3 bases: TGTGCCAGCAGTGTCATAGGGAGGAGCTCCTACAATGAGCAGTTCTTC. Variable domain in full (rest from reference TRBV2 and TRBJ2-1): EPEVTQTPSHQVTQMGQEVILRCVPISNHLYFYWYRQILGQKVEFLVSFYNNEISEKSEIFDDQFSVERPDGSNFTLKIRSTKLEDSAMYFCASSVIGRSSYNEQFFGPGTRLTVL.

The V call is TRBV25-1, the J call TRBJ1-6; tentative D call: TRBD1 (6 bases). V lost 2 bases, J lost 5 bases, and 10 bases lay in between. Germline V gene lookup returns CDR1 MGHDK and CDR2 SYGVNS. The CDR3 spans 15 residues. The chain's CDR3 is CASSERGSNNSPLHF. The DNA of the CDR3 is TGTGCCAGCAGTGAAAGGGGGTCAAATAATTCACCCCTCCACTTT.

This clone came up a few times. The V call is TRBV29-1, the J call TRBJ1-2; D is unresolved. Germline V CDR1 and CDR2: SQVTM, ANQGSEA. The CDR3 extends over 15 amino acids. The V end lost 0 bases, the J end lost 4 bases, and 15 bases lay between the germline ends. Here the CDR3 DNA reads TGCAGCGTTGAAGATTTTCACAGTGTCCCCTATGGCTACACCTTC. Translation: CSVEDFHSVPYGYTF. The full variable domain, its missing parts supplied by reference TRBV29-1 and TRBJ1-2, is SAVISQKPSRDICQRGTSLTIQCQVDSQVTMMFWYRQQPGQSLTLIATANQGSEATYESGFVIDKFPISRPNLTFSTLTVSNMSPEDSSIYLCSVEDFHSVPYGYTFGSGTRLTVV.

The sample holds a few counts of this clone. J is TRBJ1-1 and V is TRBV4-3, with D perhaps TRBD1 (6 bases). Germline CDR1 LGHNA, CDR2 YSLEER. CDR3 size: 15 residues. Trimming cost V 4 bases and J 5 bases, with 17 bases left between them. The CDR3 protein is CASSREQGVRTEAFF. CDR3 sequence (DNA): TGCGCCAGCAGCCGAGAACAGGGCGTGCGGACTGAAGCTTTCTTT.

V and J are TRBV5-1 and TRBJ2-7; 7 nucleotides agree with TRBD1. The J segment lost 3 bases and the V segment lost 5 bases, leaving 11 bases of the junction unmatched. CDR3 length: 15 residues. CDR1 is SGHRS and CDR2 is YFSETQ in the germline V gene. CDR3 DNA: TGCGCCAGCAGTTTCGGTCAGGGGGTCAACTACGAGCAGTACTTC. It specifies CASSFGQGVNYEQYF.